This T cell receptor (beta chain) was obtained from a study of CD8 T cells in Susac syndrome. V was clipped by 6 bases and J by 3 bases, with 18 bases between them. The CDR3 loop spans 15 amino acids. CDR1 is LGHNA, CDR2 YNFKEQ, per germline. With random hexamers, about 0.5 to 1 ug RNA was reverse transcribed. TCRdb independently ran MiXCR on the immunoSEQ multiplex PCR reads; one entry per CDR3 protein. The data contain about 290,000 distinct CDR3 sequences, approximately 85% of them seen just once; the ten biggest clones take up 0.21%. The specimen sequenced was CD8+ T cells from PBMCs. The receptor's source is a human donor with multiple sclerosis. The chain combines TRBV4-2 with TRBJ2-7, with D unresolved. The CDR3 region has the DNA TGTGCCAGCAGAGAAGAGAGGTCGCACGGCTACGAGCAGTACTTC. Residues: CASREERSHGYEQYF.